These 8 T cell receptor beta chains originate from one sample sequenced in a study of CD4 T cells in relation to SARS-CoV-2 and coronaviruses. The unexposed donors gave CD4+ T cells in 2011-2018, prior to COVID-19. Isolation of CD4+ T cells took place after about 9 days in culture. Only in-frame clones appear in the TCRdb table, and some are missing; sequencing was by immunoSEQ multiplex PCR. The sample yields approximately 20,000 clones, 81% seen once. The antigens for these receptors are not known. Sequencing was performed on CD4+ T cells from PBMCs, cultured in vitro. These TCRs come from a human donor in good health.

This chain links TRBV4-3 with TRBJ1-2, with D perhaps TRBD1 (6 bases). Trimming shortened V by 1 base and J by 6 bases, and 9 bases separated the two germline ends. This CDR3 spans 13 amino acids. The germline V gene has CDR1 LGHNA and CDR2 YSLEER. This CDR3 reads CASSQGQEHGYTF. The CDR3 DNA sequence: TGCGCCAGCAGCCAAGGACAGGAGCATGGCTACACCTTC.

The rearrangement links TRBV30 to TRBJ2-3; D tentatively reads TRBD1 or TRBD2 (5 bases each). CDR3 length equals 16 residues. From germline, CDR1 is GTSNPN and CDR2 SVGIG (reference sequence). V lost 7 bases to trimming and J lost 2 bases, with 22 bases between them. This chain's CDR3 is CASTHRGTSTTDTQYF. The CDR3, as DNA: TGTGCCTCGACACACCGGGGCACCTCGACCACAGATACGCAGTATTTT.

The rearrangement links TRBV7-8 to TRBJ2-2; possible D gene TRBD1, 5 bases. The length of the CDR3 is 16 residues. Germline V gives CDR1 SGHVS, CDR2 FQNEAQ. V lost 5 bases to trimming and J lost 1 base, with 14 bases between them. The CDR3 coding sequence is TGTGCCAGCAGCGTCCCCGCAGGGCGGAACACCGGGGAGCTGTTTTTT. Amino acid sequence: CASSVPAGRNTGELFF.

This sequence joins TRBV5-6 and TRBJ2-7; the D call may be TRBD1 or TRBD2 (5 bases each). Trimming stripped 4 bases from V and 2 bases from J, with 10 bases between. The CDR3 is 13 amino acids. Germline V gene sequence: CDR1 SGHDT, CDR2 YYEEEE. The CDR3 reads CASSPGAPYEQYF. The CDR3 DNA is TGTGCCAGCAGCCCCGGGGCACCCTACGAGCAGTACTTC.

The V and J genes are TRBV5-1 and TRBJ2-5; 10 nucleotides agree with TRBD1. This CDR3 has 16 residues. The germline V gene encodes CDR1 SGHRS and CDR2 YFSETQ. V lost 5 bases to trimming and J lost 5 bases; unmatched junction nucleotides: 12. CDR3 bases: TGCGCCAGCAGACAACAGACAGGGGGCGCGGGGGAGACCCAGTACTTC. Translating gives CASRQQTGGAGETQYF.

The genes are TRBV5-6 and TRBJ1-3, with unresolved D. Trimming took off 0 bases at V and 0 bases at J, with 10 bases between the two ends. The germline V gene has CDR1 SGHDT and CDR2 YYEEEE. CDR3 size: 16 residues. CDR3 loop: CASSLVRKSSGNTIYF. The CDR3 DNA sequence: TGTGCCAGCAGCTTGGTGAGAAAGAGCTCTGGAAACACCATATATTTT.

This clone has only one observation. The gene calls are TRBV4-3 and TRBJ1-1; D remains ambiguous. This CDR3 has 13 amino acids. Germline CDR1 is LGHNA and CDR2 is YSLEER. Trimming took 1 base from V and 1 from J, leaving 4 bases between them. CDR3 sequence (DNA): TGCGCCAGCAGCCAAGCTGGGAACACTGAAGCTTTCTTT. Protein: CASSQAGNTEAFF.

The CDR3 DNA reads as TGTGCCTGGAGTGAGGGGGCATGGGGGCAGACCCAGTACTTC. Its translation is CAWSEGAWGQTQYF. This sequence joins TRBV30 and TRBJ2-5; 7 nucleotides match TRBD1. This CDR3 is 14 amino acids long. V lost 1 base, J lost 6 bases, and 8 bases stayed unmatched. Germline V gene data show CDR1 as GTSNPN and CDR2 as SVGIG (reference sequence).